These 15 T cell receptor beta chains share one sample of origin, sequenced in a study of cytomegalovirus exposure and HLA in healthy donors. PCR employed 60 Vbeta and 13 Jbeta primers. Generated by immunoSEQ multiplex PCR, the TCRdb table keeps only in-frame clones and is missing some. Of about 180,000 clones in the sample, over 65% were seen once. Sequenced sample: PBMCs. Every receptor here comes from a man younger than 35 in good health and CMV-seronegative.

As DNA, the CDR3 is TGTGCCAGCAGCCCCGGGACAGTGCTATATGAGCAGTTCTTC. Its protein is CASSPGTVLYEQFF. The chain employs TRBV5-5 and TRBJ2-1, with 7 bases identical to TRBD1. Unmatched junction bases numbered 9, after V lost 4 bases and J lost 8 bases. The germline CDR1 and CDR2 sequences are SGHKS and YYEKEE (reference sequence). This CDR3 spans 14 amino acids.

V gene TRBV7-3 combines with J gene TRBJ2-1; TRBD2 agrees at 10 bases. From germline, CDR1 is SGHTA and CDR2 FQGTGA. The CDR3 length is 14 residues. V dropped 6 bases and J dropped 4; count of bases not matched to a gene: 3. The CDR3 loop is CASRAAGGYNEQFF. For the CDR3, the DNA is TGTGCCAGCAGGGCAGCGGGAGGGTACAATGAGCAGTTCTTC.

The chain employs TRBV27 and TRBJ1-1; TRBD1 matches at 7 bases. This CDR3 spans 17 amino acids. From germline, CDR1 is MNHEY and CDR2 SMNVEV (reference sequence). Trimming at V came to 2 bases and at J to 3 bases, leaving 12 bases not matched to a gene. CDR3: CASSLGQGVEFDTEAFF. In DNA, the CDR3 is TGTGCCAGCAGTTTAGGGCAGGGGGTGGAGTTCGACACTGAAGCTTTCTTT.

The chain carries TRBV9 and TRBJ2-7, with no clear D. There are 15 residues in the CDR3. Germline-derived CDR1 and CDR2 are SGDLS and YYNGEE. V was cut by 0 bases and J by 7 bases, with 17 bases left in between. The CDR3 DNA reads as TGTGCCAGCAGCGTAGAGGAGCGTCCAAGGTGGGAGCAGTACTTC. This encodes CASSVEERPRWEQYF.

Written as DNA, the CDR3 is TGTGCCAGCAGTTACTGGCAGGGTTTATCGGACCAGCCCCAGCATTTT. Its protein is CASSYWQGLSDQPQHF. The chain carries TRBV6-6 and TRBJ1-5; D possibly corresponds to TRBD1 (5 bases). Per germline, CDR1 MNHNY and CDR2 SVGAGI (reference sequence). V dropped 1 base and J dropped 7 bases, with 17 bases sitting between them. The CDR3 spans 16 residues.

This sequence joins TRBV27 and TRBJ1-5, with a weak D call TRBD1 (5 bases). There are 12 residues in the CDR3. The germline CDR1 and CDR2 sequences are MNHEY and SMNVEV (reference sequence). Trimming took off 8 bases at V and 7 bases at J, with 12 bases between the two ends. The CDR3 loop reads CASGQGPQPQHF. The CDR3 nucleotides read TGTGCCAGCGGCCAGGGCCCGCAGCCCCAGCATTTT.

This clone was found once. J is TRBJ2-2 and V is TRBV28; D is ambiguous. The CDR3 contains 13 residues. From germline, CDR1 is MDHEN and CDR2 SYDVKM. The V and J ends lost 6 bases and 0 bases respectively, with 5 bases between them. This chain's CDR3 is CASSLANTGELFF. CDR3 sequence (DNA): TGTGCCAGCAGCCTAGCGAACACCGGGGAGCTGTTTTTT.

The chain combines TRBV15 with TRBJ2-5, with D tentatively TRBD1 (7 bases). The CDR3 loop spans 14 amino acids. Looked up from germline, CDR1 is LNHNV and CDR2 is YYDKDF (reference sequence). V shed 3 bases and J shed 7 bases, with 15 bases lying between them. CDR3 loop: CATSSQGGSGTQYF. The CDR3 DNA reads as TGTGCCACCAGCAGTCAGGGGGGTAGTGGGACCCAGTACTTC.

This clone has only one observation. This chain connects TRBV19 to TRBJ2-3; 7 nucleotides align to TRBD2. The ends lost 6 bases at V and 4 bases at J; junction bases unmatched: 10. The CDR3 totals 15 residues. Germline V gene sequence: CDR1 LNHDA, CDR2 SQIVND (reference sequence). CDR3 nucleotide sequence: TGTGCCAGTAGCAAAAACCCGGGGGGTCCAGATACGCAGTATTTT. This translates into CASSKNPGGPDTQYF.

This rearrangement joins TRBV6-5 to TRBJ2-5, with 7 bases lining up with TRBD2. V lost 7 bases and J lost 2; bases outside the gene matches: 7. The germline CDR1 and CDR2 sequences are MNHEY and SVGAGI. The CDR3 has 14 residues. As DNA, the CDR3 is TGTGCCAGCACCAGCGGGACGGATCAAGAGACCCAGTACTTC. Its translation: CASTSGTDQETQYF.

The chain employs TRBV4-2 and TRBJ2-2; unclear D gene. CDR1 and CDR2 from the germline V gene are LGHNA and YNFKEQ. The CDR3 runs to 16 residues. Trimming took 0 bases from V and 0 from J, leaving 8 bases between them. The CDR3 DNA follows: TGTGCCAGCAGCCAAGAGTCTAGTTCGAACACCGGGGAGCTGTTTTTT. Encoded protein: CASSQESSSNTGELFF.

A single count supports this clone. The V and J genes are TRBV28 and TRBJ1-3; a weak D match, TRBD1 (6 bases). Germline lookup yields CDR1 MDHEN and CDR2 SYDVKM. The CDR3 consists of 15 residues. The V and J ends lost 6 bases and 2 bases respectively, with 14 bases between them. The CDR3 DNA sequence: TGTGCCAGCAGGTCCACCGGGACACCTGGAAACACCATATATTTT. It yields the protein CASRSTGTPGNTIYF.

The CDR3 protein is CASSSSGTIGHTF. As DNA, the CDR3 is TGCGCCAGCAGCTCTTCCGGGACAATCGGCCACACCTTC. The chain couples TRBV5-1 to TRBJ1-2; D perhaps matches TRBD1 (6 bases). Germline values: CDR1 SGHRS, CDR2 YFSETQ. V lost 3 bases, J lost 12 bases, and 18 bases lay in between. This CDR3 region has 13 residues.

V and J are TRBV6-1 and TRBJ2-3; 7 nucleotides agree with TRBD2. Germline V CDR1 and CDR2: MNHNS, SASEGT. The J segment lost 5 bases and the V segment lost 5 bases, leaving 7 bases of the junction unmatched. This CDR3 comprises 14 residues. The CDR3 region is CASSLGGSGDTQYF. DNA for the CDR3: TGTGCCAGCAGTCTCGGGGGGTCGGGAGATACGCAGTATTTT.

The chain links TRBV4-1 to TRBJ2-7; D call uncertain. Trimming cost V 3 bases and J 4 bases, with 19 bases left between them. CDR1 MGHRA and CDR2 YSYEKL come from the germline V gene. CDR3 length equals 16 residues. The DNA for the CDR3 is TGCGCCAGCAGCCAGGGCCCACACGAGAACACATACGAGCAGTACTTC. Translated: CASSQGPHENTYEQYF.